This TCR beta chain was observed in a study of identical twins (dated by TCRdb to about 2016). Background on the whole study: To test whether fetal clonotypes persist, this study deep-sequenced TCR alpha and beta repertoires from monozygotic twins, from unrelated adults of various ages, and from cord blood. To rule out contamination, the twin experiments were replicated at different times with different library preparation protocols.

The paper's findings and limits, for the study overall: Recombination models systematically underestimated out-of-frame TCR alpha sharing in monozygotic twins but agreed with sharing between unrelated individuals. Conclusions relied on cross-sectional statistical analysis, since the same donors could not be followed over many years. Zero-insertion analyses could be partly confounded by invariant T cells such as MAIT and iNKT, although diverse VJ usage argued against such confounding for most clonotypes. Compared with coincidental sharing between unrelated individuals, an excess of low generation-probability sequences was observed among out-of-frame TCR alpha sequences shared between twins. In beta out-of-frame sequences, excess twin sharing was weaker, because having fewer shared sequences lowered the signal-to-noise ratio. Abundant cord blood beta clonotypes carried fewer insertions; young adult naive repertoires showed a weaker similar trend, while memory repertoires showed none.

Only healthy Caucasian donors were included. The twin cohort consisted of three pairs of female monozygotic twins, all aged about 18 to 29 years. Positive isolation kits from Invitrogen were used to isolate CD4+ and CD8+ T cell populations. Trimming takes 4 bases from V and 4 bases from J, and the germline ends sit 23 bases apart. The CDR3 runs 17 amino acids, cysteine and phenylalanine included. The only DNA kept is the CDR3, 51 bases in frame from the first base. To prepare the library, 5' RACE was applied. TCRdb shows the sequencer as Illumina HiSeq 2000. Template switching introduced a universal primer binding site; the final cDNA contained a unique molecular identifier, enabling accurate counting of TCR cDNA molecules. First-strand cDNA for TCR alpha and beta chains was synthesized from specific primers in the conserved constant-segment region. To control for contamination, every cDNA library carried two barcodes: a SMART-Mk sample barcode plus Illumina barcodes. TruSeq adapter sequences and Illumina sample barcodes were added in two successive PCR steps. TCR alpha and beta cDNA libraries were sequenced on the Illumina HiSeq platform with custom primers. On the authors' methods: MiGEC was used to process raw reads and extract unique molecular identifiers, and MiXCR was used to find CDR3 positions. Recombination models were inferred per individual with the repgenHMM and IGoR tools using an EM algorithm. Shared clonotype analysis was performed with the tcR package in R, normalizing sharing by the product of cloneset sizes. To study raw recombination free of thymic and clonal selection effects, out-of-frame nonproductive sequences were analyzed. Using fastp trimming at Q25 and MiXCR clonotype assembly, TCRdb reanalyzed the public sequencing data and kept in-frame beta chains. For every CDR3 protein sequence, its rows merge into one entry that carries the most common genes and DNA. The V and J calls here are based on TCRdb, not the publication. This sample lists about 500,000 distinct CDR3 sequences; 13% to 15% were detected once. The ten largest clones add up to around 0.98% of the sample.

As concerns this clonotype: Its antigen has not been determined. Base qualities are not recorded, but no much larger clone differs from it by a single base.

The same sample was also studied in work on yellow fever vaccine responses in identical twins. From the second report: The authors reported that the T cell response to vaccination in identical twins appeared partly convergent and partly personalized. In identical twins, the study followed T cell clones that responded to the vaccine with precision.

The sequence links TRBV5-7 to TRBJ2-5; tentative D gene TRBD1, with 6 bases matching. TRBV5-7 carries the ORF label, with uncertain function. The sequencing input was CD4+ T cells sorted from blood. The source is a woman aged 18-35 years in good health. CDR3 reads: CASSLGLGGSRGETQYF. The DNA sequence is as follows: TGTGCCAGCAGCCTCGGGCTCGGTGGGAGCAGGGGAGAGACCCAGTACTTC.